This T cell receptor (beta chain) originates from a study of cytomegalovirus exposure and HLA in healthy donors. Study-wide context: Clustering assigned approximately 78% of the roughly 430 genotyped donors to the Caucasian-associated ancestry cluster.

Comment on this clone: Its antigen is not identified.

General study results and limits: Later analysis placed DRB1 highest and HLA-C lowest in TCR association rates, which differed by HLA locus. An observed cluster of highly shared sequence variants was recorded as a likely sequencing artifact.

The PCR used 60 Vbeta and 13 Jbeta primers. In the original processing: An analysis performed later counted roughly 80 million unique TCR beta chains (roughly 10 million of them shared). Data came from immunoSEQ multiplex PCR; TCRdb stores just in-frame clones and leaves some out. The V and J calls and the clone size are those of that table, but D and trimming were determined from the DNA. The data contain under 200,000 clones, around 80% of them seen just once; the ten biggest clones take up under 6.5%. Looked up from germline, CDR1 is SGHTS and CDR2 is YDEGEE. CDR3 size: 17 residues. The trim removed 4 bases at V and 0 bases at J, leaving 9 bases unmatched.

The receptor was isolated from a man in his forties or fifties in good health and CMV-seropositive. The sample consisted of PBMCs. The chain couples TRBV5-8 to TRBJ1-5, with 8 bases that match TRBD1. This chain's CDR3 is CASSNLRTGYSNQPQHF. The DNA of the CDR3 is TGTGCCAGCAGCAACCTCAGGACAGGGTATAGCAATCAGCCCCAGCATTTT.